This TCR beta chain comes out of a study of T cells in Graves' hyperthyroidism and ophthalmopathy. Notes on the study in general: Most clonotypes expanded in the thyroid (above 0.001) were also present in blood.

In this sample, this clonotype turned up many times. Its target is unknown. The investigators amplified TCR beta CDR3 regions from RNA transcripts. The HTBI primer set was used in a first-round RT-PCR of the TCR CDR3. From the multiplex PCR reads, TCRdb called clonotypes with MiXCR, one entry per CDR3 protein. The data contain roughly 200,000 distinct CDR3 sequences, less than 20% of them singletons. The sequence derives from a woman in her forties or fifties with Graves' hyperthyroidism. The sequenced material came from blood.

CDR3 coding DNA: TGTGCCAGCAGTTTAGGAGTTCAGGGGAGCGAGCAGTACTTC. Its protein product is CASSLGVQGSEQYF. The rearrangement uses TRBV12-3 or TRBV12-4 and TRBJ2-7, with D maybe TRBD1 (6 bases). This CDR3 comprises 14 residues. The ends were cut back, 1 base at V and 6 bases at J, with 13 bases in the middle.